This T cell receptor (beta chain) was observed in a study of early T cells in non-severe SARS-CoV-2 infection. Overall study results and limits: Anti-spike CD8 specificities were favored by VDJdb matching, whose results missed private and CD4 specificities.

V lost 5 bases and J lost 2, with 16 bases in between. From germline, CDR1 is SGHTA and CDR2 FQGNSA. CDR3 length: 15 residues. This clonotype was found many times. What it recognizes is unknown. The protocol attached unique molecular identifiers to individual cDNA molecules. MiXCR was run by TCRdb on the 5' RACE reads, yielding one entry per CDR3 protein. The profile shows some 34,000 distinct CDR3 sequences, 9.9% of them singletons. The genes are TRBV7-2 and TRBJ2-7, with unresolved D. Sequenced sample: whole blood. The TCR comes from an adult who was a healthcare worker with PCR-confirmed SARS-CoV-2 infection or an uninfected control (not recorded which). The CDR3, as DNA: TGTGCCAGCAGCCTGGTCCAGACTCCAGCCTACGAGCAGTACTTC. This translates into CASSLVQTPAYEQYF.